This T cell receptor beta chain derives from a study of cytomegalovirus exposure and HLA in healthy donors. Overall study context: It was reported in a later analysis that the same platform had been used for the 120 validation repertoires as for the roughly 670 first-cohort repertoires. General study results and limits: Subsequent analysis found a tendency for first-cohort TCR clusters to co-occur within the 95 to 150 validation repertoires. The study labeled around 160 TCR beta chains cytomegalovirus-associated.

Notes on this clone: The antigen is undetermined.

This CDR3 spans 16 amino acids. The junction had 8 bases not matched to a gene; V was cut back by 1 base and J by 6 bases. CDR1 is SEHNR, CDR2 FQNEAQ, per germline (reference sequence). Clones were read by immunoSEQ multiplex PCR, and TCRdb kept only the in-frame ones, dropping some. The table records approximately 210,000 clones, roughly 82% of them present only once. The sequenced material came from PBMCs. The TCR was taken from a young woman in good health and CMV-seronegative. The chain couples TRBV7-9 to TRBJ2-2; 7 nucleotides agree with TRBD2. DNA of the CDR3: TGTGCCAGCAGCTTAGGCGAGCGGGGTGGTGCCGGGGAGCTGTTTTTT. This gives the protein CASSLGERGGAGELFF.